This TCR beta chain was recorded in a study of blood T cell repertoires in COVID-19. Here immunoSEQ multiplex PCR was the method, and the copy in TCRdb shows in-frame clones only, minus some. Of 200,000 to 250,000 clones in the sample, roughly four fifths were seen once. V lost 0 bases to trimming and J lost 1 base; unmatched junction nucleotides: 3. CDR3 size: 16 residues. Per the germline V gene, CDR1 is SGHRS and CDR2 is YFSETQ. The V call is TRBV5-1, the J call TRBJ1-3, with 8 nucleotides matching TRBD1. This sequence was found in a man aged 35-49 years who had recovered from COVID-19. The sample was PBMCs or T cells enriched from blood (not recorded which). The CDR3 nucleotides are TGCGCCAGCAGCTTGGGTAGGACAGGGTCTGGAAACACCATATATTTT. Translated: CASSLGRTGSGNTIYF. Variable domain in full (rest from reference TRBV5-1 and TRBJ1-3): KAGVTQTPRYLIKTRGQQVTLSCSPISGHRSVSWYQQTPGQGLQFLFEYFSETQRNKGNFPGRFSGRQFSNSRSEMNVSTLELGDSALYLCASSLGRTGSGNTIYFGEGSWLTVV.